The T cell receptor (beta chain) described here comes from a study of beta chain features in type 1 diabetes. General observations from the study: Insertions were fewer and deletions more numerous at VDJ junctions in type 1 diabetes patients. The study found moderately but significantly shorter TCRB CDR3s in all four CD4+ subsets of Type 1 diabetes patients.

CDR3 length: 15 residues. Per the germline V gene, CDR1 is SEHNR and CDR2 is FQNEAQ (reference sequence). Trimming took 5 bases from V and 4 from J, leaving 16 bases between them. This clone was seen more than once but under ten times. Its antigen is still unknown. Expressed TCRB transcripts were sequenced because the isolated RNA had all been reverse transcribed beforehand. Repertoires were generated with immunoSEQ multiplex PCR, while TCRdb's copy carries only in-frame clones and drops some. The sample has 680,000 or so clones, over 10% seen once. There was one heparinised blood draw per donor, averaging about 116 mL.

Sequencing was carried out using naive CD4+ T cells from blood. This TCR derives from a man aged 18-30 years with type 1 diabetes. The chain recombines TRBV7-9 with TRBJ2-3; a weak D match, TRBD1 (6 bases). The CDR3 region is CASSPPRTVPDTQYF. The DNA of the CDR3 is TGTGCCAGCAGCCCCCCCAGGACAGTCCCAGATACGCAGTATTTT.